Listed below are T cell receptor beta chains from one sample, sequenced in a study of graft-versus-host responses after intestinal transplantation. Assay: immunoSEQ multiplex PCR; the TCRdb copy retains only in-frame clones and omits some. Seen here are over 75,000 clones, roughly 88% observed once, and the top ten hold more than 1.4%. Sequences were derived from PBMCs, sampled 255 days after intestinal transplant. These receptors were obtained from a human patient who received an intestinal transplant, so some T cells may come from the graft donor. Each CDR3 is given with its conserved first and last residue. The D gene is left open where the match is weak. Clone size is given for some rows only: seen once, a few or many times, or a class if the clone is expanded.

size: NA; D: NA; J: TRBJ2-5; length: 11; V: TRBV7-9; DNA: TGTGCCAGCACCGGAGGGGAGACCCAGTACTTC; CDR3: CASTGGETQYF
size: few; D: TRBD2; J: TRBJ2-3; length: 15; V: TRBV7-9; DNA: TGTGCCAGCAGCTTATTCAGCGGGGGCACAGATACGCAGTATTTT; CDR3: CASSLFSGGTDTQYF
size: few; D: NA; J: TRBJ1-1; length: 13; V: TRBV5-1; DNA: TGCGCCAGCAGCTTGGCCGCGAACACTGAAGCTTTCTTT; CDR3: CASSLAANTEAFF
size: NA; D: NA; J: TRBJ1-4; length: 13; V: TRBV27; DNA: TGTGCCAGCAGGGACAGCTATAATGAAAAACTGTTTTTT; CDR3: CASRDSYNEKLFF
size: NA; D: NA; J: TRBJ2-7; length: 14; V: TRBV13; DNA: TGTGCCAGCAGCTTACGGGACGCCAGCCTTGAGCAGTACTTC; CDR3: CASSLRDASLEQYF
size: NA; D: TRBD2; J: TRBJ2-1; length: 17; V: TRBV10-1; DNA: TGCGCCAGCAGCCCCGTAGAGTGGCTAGCGGCGGGCAATGAGCAGTTCTTC; CDR3: CASSPVEWLAAGNEQFF
size: NA; D: TRBD1; J: TRBJ2-7; length: 14; V: TRBV5-1; DNA: TGCGCCAGCAGCTTGACAGGACAGGGGCTCGAGCAGTACTTC; CDR3: CASSLTGQGLEQYF
size: once; D: TRBD1; J: TRBJ2-1; length: 14; V: TRBV28; DNA: TGTGCCAGCTCACTTTCCGGGACAGATAATGAGCAGTTCTTC; CDR3: CASSLSGTDNEQFF
size: NA; D: NA; J: TRBJ1-4; length: 16; V: TRBV7-6; DNA: TGTGCCAGCAGCTTAGAGATTGGGGGTATTAATGAAAAACTGTTTTTT; CDR3: CASSLEIGGINEKLFF
size: NA; D: NA; J: TRBJ2-5; length: 15; V: TRBV5-5; DNA: TGTGCCAGCAGCTTGACTGGGGGGATAGGAGAGACCCAGTACTTC; CDR3: CASSLTGGIGETQYF
size: NA; D: NA; J: TRBJ2-3; length: 15; V: TRBV5-1; DNA: TGCGCCAGCAGCCGGACAGCCATATTCACAGATACGCAGTATTTT; CDR3: CASSRTAIFTDTQYF
size: NA; D: NA; J: TRBJ1-1; length: 14; V: TRBV27; DNA: TGTGCCAGCAGAAGGCTCGTTATGAACACTGAAGCTTTCTTT; CDR3: CASRRLVMNTEAFF
size: NA; D: NA; J: TRBJ2-3; length: 16; V: TRBV6-5; DNA: TGTGCCAGCAGTTACTCTTTAGCAGGAGTAACAGATACGCAGTATTTT; CDR3: CASSYSLAGVTDTQYF
size: NA; D: NA; J: TRBJ1-5; length: 14; V: TRBV28; DNA: TGTGCCAGCAGTTCTTCCGGCGGGGGACTTCCCCAGCATTTT; CDR3: CASSSSGGGLPQHF
size: NA; D: TRBD1; J: TRBJ2-1; length: 15; V: TRBV11-1; DNA: TGTGCCAGCAGCGTGACGACAGGGGCATACAATGAGCAGTTCTTC; CDR3: CASSVTTGAYNEQFF
size: NA; D: NA; J: TRBJ1-1; length: 12; V: TRBV28; DNA: TGTGCCAGCAGTCCCGGAGGGACTGAAGCTTTCTTT; CDR3: CASSPGGTEAFF
size: once; D: NA; J: TRBJ2-1; length: 13; V: TRBV5-5; DNA: TGTGCCAGCAGCCTGGGACTCTACGATGAGCAGTTCTTC; CDR3: CASSLGLYDEQFF
size: NA; D: TRBD1; J: TRBJ2-3; length: 11; V: TRBV20-1; DNA: TGCAGTGCTAAGAGGGGGCCGTCGCAGTATTTT; CDR3: CSAKRGPSQYF
size: once; D: TRBD2; J: TRBJ2-1; length: 15; V: TRBV2; DNA: TGTGCCAGCATTAGACTAGCGGGAGCCTACAATGAGCAGTTCTTC; CDR3: CASIRLAGAYNEQFF
size: NA; D: NA; J: TRBJ2-3; length: 15; V: TRBV10-3; DNA: TGTGCCATCAGTGACCCAGGGGACGCCACAGATACGCAGTATTTT; CDR3: CAISDPGDATDTQYF
size: NA; D: TRBD1; J: TRBJ1-5; length: 14; V: TRBV6-1; DNA: TGTGCCAGCAGTAGGACAGGGGGTAATCAGCCCCAGCATTTT; CDR3: CASSRTGGNQPQHF
size: NA; D: NA; J: TRBJ2-1; length: 11; V: TRBV5-6; DNA: TGTGCCAGCAGCTTGGAAGGTGAGCAGTTCTTC; CDR3: CASSLEGEQFF
size: NA; D: NA; J: TRBJ2-2; length: 15; V: TRBV11-2; DNA: TGTGCCAGCAGCTTAGTAAAGCGTAACACCGGGGAGCTGTTTTTT; CDR3: CASSLVKRNTGELFF
size: NA; D: NA; J: TRBJ2-1; length: 16; V: TRBV27; DNA: TGTGCCAGCAGTTTGTTGACTGGCGGATTCTACAATGAGCAGTTCTTC; CDR3: CASSLLTGGFYNEQFF
size: NA; D: TRBD1; J: TRBJ1-5; length: 15; V: TRBV28; DNA: TGTGCCAGCAGCATACAGGGGGCCGGCAATCAGCCCCAGCATTTT; CDR3: CASSIQGAGNQPQHF
size: NA; D: TRBD1; J: TRBJ2-6; length: 19; V: TRBV7-8; DNA: TGTGCCAGCAGCTTAGATCCGACAGGGGAGCTCTCTGGGGCCAACGTCCTGACTTTC; CDR3: CASSLDPTGELSGANVLTF
size: NA; D: TRBD2; J: TRBJ2-2; length: 17; V: TRBV28; DNA: TGTGCCAGCAGTTTCCGGACTAGCGGGAGCGGCGTCGGGGAGCTGTTTTTT; CDR3: CASSFRTSGSGVGELFF
size: NA; D: NA; J: TRBJ1-1; length: 14; V: TRBV9; DNA: TGTGCCAGCAGCGAGGTCCCCTCGAGCACTGAAGCTTTCTTT; CDR3: CASSEVPSSTEAFF
size: NA; D: NA; J: TRBJ1-1; length: 13; V: TRBV11-3; DNA: TGTGCCAGCAGCTTTAACAGCGGCACTGAAGCTTTCTTT; CDR3: CASSFNSGTEAFF
size: NA; D: NA; J: TRBJ2-5; length: 12; V: TRBV5-1; DNA: TGCGCCAGCAGCTTTGGGCAAGAGACCCAGTACTTC; CDR3: CASSFGQETQYF
size: NA; D: NA; J: TRBJ1-1; length: 15; V: TRBV27; DNA: TGTGCCAGCAGTTCCACGGGACTCCTTGAGTCTGAAGCTTTCTTT; CDR3: CASSSTGLLESEAFF
size: NA; D: NA; J: TRBJ1-1; length: 16; V: TRBV5-1; DNA: TGCGCCAGCAGCTTTGGCAGCCGGGGAGGGGGCACTGAAGCTTTCTTT; CDR3: CASSFGSRGGGTEAFF
size: NA; D: TRBD1; J: TRBJ1-1; length: 16; V: TRBV5-1; DNA: TGCGCCAGCGGCATGGGGGCAGGGGGCAGGAACACTGAAGCTTTCTTT; CDR3: CASGMGAGGRNTEAFF
size: few; D: NA; J: TRBJ1-6; length: 11; V: TRBV28; DNA: TGTGCCAGCAGTTTCTCTGGACCCCTCCACTTT; CDR3: CASSFSGPLHF
size: few; D: TRBD2; J: TRBJ2-5; length: 16; V: TRBV5-1; DNA: TGCGCCAGCAGCTTGATGGATGGGGGGAGGGCGGAGACCCAGTACTTC; CDR3: CASSLMDGGRAETQYF
size: NA; D: TRBD1; J: TRBJ1-1; length: 14; V: TRBV19; DNA: TGTGCCAGTAGTAGACTGGGACAGGGAACTGAAGCTTTCTTT; CDR3: CASSRLGQGTEAFF
size: NA; D: NA; J: TRBJ1-2; length: 15; V: TRBV6-5; DNA: TGTGCCAGCAGTTACTCAACAGGGTTTGGGGATGGCTACACCTTC; CDR3: CASSYSTGFGDGYTF
size: NA; D: TRBD2; J: TRBJ2-1; length: 17; V: TRBV5-1; DNA: TGCGCCAGCAGCTTGATGCTGCTAGCGGGGGGGCAGGGTGAGCAGTTCTTC; CDR3: CASSLMLLAGGQGEQFF
size: few; D: NA; J: TRBJ2-7; length: 14; V: TRBV6-1; DNA: TGTGCCAGCAGTGAAGGCCCGGCCGAGGGTGAGCAGTACTTC; CDR3: CASSEGPAEGEQYF
size: NA; D: NA; J: TRBJ1-3; length: 14; V: TRBV5-4; DNA: TGTGCCAGCAGCTTGGAGGGGCCTGGAAACACCATATATTTT; CDR3: CASSLEGPGNTIYF
size: NA; D: NA; J: TRBJ2-7; length: 15; V: TRBV4-1; DNA: TGCGCCAGCAGCTCCGGACGGGGGAGCTCCTACGAGCAGTACTTC; CDR3: CASSSGRGSSYEQYF
size: NA; D: NA; J: TRBJ2-1; length: 15; V: TRBV15; DNA: TGTGCCACCAGCAGAGAATACAGGCTTTCGGATGAGCAGTTCTTC; CDR3: CATSREYRLSDEQFF
size: NA; D: TRBD2; J: TRBJ2-3; length: 20; V: TRBV7-6; DNA: TGTGCCAGCAGCTTAGCGAGACAAAGACTAGCGGGAGCCAGCACAGATACGCAGTATTTT; CDR3: CASSLARQRLAGASTDTQYF
size: NA; D: TRBD1; J: TRBJ2-5; length: 16; V: TRBV5-1; DNA: TGCGCCAGCAGCCGAACGGGACAGGGGCATCGGGAGACCCAGTACTTC; CDR3: CASSRTGQGHRETQYF
size: NA; D: NA; J: TRBJ1-2; length: 13; V: TRBV7-2; DNA: TGTGCCAGCAGCCTCGTCGCTAACTATGGCTACACCTTC; CDR3: CASSLVANYGYTF
size: once; D: NA; J: TRBJ2-1; length: 14; V: TRBV5-1; DNA: TGCGCCAGCAGCACGGACCCCGCCGGCAATGAGCAGTTCTTC; CDR3: CASSTDPAGNEQFF
size: few; D: TRBD1; J: TRBJ1-3; length: 14; V: TRBV6-1; DNA: TGTGCCAGCACTCAGGGGGCCGGTGGAAACACCATATATTTT; CDR3: CASTQGAGGNTIYF
size: NA; D: NA; J: TRBJ2-1; length: 13; V: TRBV6-1; DNA: TGTGCCAGCAGTGGCCCGGGTGGGAATGAGCAGTTCTTC; CDR3: CASSGPGGNEQFF
size: NA; D: TRBD1; J: TRBJ2-3; length: 15; V: TRBV2; DNA: TGTGCCAGCAGAGGACAGGTTTTTAGCACAGATACGCAGTATTTT; CDR3: CASRGQVFSTDTQYF
size: NA; D: NA; J: TRBJ1-3; length: 15; V: TRBV2; DNA: TGTGCCAGCAGTGAAGCGGGCACTTCTGGAAACACCATATATTTT; CDR3: CASSEAGTSGNTIYF
size: NA; D: TRBD2; J: TRBJ2-1; length: 16; V: TRBV9; DNA: TGTGCCAGTCCTGGGACTAGCGGGGGGTCCTACAATGAGCAGTTCTTC; CDR3: CASPGTSGGSYNEQFF
size: NA; D: NA; J: TRBJ1-2; length: 12; V: TRBV6-1; DNA: TGTGCCAGCAAGACCCTCCACTATGGCTACACCTTC; CDR3: CASKTLHYGYTF
size: NA; D: TRBD1; J: TRBJ1-2; length: 14; V: TRBV28; DNA: TGTGCCAGCACCCCAGGGGGCGACAGCTATGGCTACACCTTC; CDR3: CASTPGGDSYGYTF
size: NA; D: TRBD1; J: TRBJ2-7; length: 16; V: TRBV29-1; DNA: TGCAGCGTTGGCGAGGGCCCGGGACAGGGGTTAAACGAGCAGTACTTC; CDR3: CSVGEGPGQGLNEQYF